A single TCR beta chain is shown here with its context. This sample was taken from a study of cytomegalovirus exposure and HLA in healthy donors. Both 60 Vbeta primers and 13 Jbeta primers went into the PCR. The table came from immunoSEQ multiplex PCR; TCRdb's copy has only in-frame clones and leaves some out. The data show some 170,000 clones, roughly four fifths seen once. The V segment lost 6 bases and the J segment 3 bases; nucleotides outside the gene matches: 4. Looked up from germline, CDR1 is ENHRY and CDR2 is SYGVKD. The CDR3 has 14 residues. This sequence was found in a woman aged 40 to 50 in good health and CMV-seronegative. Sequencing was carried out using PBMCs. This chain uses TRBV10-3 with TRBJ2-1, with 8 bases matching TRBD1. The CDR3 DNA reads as TGTGCCATCAGCCCCGGACAGGGCTACAATGAGCAGTTCTTC. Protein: CAISPGQGYNEQFF.